This paragraph covers one TCR beta chain sequence. Antigen unknown. This CDR3 spans 15 amino acids. V lost 4 bases and J lost 2; bases outside the gene matches: 7. Germline CDR1 and CDR2: SGHRS and YFSETQ. Sequencing used immunoSEQ multiplex PCR; TCRdb keeps in-frame clones, though not all of them. The repertoire holds under 200,000 clones, with about four fifths as singletons. The sample originates from a study of cytotoxic CD8 clonotypes in ibrutinib-treated CLL. Study observations and caveats: Contraction or stability on treatment was seen for public clonotypes, which were uncommon.

This TCR derives from a human donor with chronic lymphocytic leukemia. Sequencing used PBMCs, obtained after 12 months of ibrutinib treatment. The rearrangement links TRBV5-1 to TRBJ2-7; the match to TRBD1 covers 9 bases. The CDR3 region is CASSPGQGWAYEQYF. The CDR3 coding sequence is TGCGCCAGCAGCCCCGGACAGGGGTGGGCCTACGAGCAGTACTTC. Filled out from reference TRBV5-1 and TRBJ2-7, the complete variable domain reads KAGVTQTPRYLIKTRGQQVTLSCSPISGHRSVSWYQQTPGQGLQFLFEYFSETQRNKGNFPGRFSGRQFSNSRSEMNVSTLELGDSALYLCASSPGQGWAYEQYFGPGTRLTVT.